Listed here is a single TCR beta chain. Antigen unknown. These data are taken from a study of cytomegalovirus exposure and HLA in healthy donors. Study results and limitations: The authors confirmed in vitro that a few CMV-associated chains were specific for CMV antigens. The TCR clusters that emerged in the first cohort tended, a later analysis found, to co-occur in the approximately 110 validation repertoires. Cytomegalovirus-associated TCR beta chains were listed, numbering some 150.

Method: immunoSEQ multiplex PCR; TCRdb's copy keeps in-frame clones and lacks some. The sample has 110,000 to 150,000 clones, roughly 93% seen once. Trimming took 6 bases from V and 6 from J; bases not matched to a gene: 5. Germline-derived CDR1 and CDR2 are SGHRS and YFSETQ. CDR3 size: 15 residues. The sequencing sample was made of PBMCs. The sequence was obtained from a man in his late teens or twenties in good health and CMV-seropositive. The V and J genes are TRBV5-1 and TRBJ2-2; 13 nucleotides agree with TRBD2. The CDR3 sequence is CASTSGLAGSGELFF. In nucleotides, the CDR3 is TGCGCCAGCACCTCGGGACTAGCGGGATCCGGGGAGCTGTTTTTT.